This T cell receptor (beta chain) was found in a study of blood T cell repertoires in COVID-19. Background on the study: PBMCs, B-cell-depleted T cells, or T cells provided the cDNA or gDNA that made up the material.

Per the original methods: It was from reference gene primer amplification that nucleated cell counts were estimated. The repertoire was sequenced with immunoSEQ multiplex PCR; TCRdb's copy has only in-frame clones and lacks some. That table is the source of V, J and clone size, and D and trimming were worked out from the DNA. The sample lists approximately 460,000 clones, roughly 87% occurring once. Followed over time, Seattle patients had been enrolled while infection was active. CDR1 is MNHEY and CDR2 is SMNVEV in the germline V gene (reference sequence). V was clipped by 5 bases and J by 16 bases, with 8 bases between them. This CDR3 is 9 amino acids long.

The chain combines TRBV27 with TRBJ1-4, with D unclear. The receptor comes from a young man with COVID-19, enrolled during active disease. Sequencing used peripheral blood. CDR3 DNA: TGTGCCAGCAGTCCCGAGGAGTTTTTT. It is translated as CASSPEEFF.